This paragraph covers one T cell receptor (beta chain) sequence. The data belong to a study of blood T cell repertoires in COVID-19. Study details: Whether acute or convalescent, the COVID-19 samples came from the United States, Italy and Spain.

In germline, CDR1 is SGHTA, CDR2 FQGNSA. The germline V and J ends were trimmed by 6 bases and 0 bases, with 17 bases remaining between them. This CDR3 has 17 amino acids. In the original processing: By means of reference gene primer amplification, nucleated cell counts were estimated. The repertoire was sequenced with immunoSEQ multiplex PCR; TCRdb's copy has only in-frame clones and lacks some. For V, J and clone size, that table is used; D and trimming come from the DNA. The sample includes 200,000 to 250,000 clones, 85% to 90% of them seen just once. This TCR derives from a woman aged 60 to 75 with acute or convalescent COVID-19. The sample consisted of peripheral blood. The chain links TRBV7-2 to TRBJ2-2; maybe TRBD2 (6 bases). This chain's CDR3 is CASSPMRASANTGELFF. The CDR3 DNA sequence: TGTGCCAGCAGTCCCATGCGGGCTAGCGCGAACACCGGGGAGCTGTTTTTT.